This entry is about one T cell receptor (beta chain). Its antigen is undetermined. The data derive from a study of T-cell reconstitution after alpha-beta-depleted transplantation in children. Study-wide results and limits: Roughly two months post-transplant, alpha-beta T cells reportedly originated from several hundred graft clones that had expanded. Some patients showed high day-60 TCRbeta diversity, which derived from surviving recipient T cells and thymic progenitors. At one year after transplant, newly produced T cells mostly accounted for T-cell counts and diversity.

Unique molecular identifiers were incorporated when the TCRbeta library was constructed. TCRdb itself ran the PCR reads through MiXCR, one entry per CDR3 protein. The sample gives almost 500,000 distinct CDR3 sequences, approximately 10% of which show up once; 2% is in the top ten. The germline V and J ends were trimmed by 5 bases and 7 bases, with 14 bases remaining between them. The CDR3 sequence is 13 residues long. Germline V gene lookup returns CDR1 KGHSH and CDR2 LQKENI. The chain employs TRBV18 and TRBJ2-5, with unresolved D. The TCR originated in a child aged 2-15 years with inherited bone marrow failure, due to receive a stem cell transplant. The input for sequencing was PBMCs, taken before TCRalphabeta/CD19-depleted stem cell transplant. The CDR3 loop is CASSSNEKGTQYF. In DNA form, the CDR3 reads TGTGCCAGCTCATCAAACGAAAAGGGGACCCAGTACTTC.